The table lists the clone carrying this T cell receptor beta chain with a few counts. The antigen remains unidentified. Looked up from germline, CDR1 is MNHNY and CDR2 is SVGAGI (reference sequence). Germline trimming cut 6 bases from V and 4 bases from J; bases unmatched to any gene: 2. This CDR3 region has 12 residues. The sample belongs to a study of T cells after yellow fever vaccination. Study summary: SMART-Seq v4 Ultra Low Input served to prepare low-cell-number fractions.

Study-wide points: Reappearing after the booster were most of the clones from primary vaccination (96% CD4, 85% to 90% CD8).

Production of TCR cDNA was by 5'RACE template switching, which also added a universal primer site and UMIs. TCRdb analysed the 5' RACE reads with MiXCR anew, one entry per CDR3 protein. This sample yields just over 250,000 distinct CDR3 sequences, of which around 5.3% are seen a single time; roughly 3.5% belongs to the top ten. The receptor was isolated from a man younger than 30 who received the YFV17D yellow fever vaccine. Sequencing used CD4+ T cells sorted from PBMCs, obtained on the day of the yellow fever booster vaccination. This sequence joins TRBV6-6 and TRBJ1-1; 7 bases align to TRBD1. The CDR3 DNA is TGTGCCAGCAGAGCAGGGGGCACTGAAGCTTTCTTT. Its translation: CASRAGGTEAFF.